The subject of this entry is one T cell receptor (beta chain). What it binds is unknown. The junction departs from the called germline gene at one end, perhaps through a read error. The data originate from a study of regulatory T cells in long-lasting Graves disease. Findings and limits, study-wide: Thyroid tissue was not studied; only peripheral blood was.

According to the study, TCR beta libraries were built with iRepertoire HTBI primers and CDR3-region Arm-PCR. Each CDR3 protein gets one entry after TCRdb re-called the multiplex PCR reads with MiXCR. The sample lists 350,000 to 450,000 distinct CDR3 sequences; about 10% were seen once. Time point noted: newly diagnosed GD, antithyroid drugs for less than 3 months. PBMCs provided the RNA from which the TCR library was made. The sample was also reused in another study, on T cells in Graves' hyperthyroidism and ophthalmopathy. As that study records: Blood also showed most of the thyroid clonotypes that were expanded above 0.001.

This TCR came from a woman aged 18-30 years with Graves disease. Source: peripheral blood mononuclear cells (PBMCs), taken at new diagnosis, from a patient treated with antithyroid drugs.

The CDR3 here is CATSSLAGEAQYF. CDR3 DNA sequence: TGTGCCACCAGCAGTCTAGCGGGAGAGGCCCAGTACTTC. The chain carries TRBV15 and TRBJ2-5; 10 bases align to TRBD2. Per the germline V gene, CDR1 is LNHNV and CDR2 is YYDKDF (reference sequence). The CDR3 spans 13 residues.